These 29 T cell receptor beta chains share one sample of origin, sequenced in a study of blood T cell repertoires in COVID-19. The assay was immunoSEQ multiplex PCR, and TCRdb's table has in-frame clones only and misses some. The sample includes roughly 100,000 clones, over 75% of them seen just once. The material sequenced was peripheral blood. Receptors were obtained from a human donor in a cohort sampled during active COVID-19.

The chain joins TRBV4-2 to TRBJ2-5; D possibly corresponds to TRBD1 (7 bases). V was cut by 1 base and J by 2 bases, with 11 bases left in between. Looked up from germline, CDR1 is LGHNA and CDR2 is YNFKEQ. CDR3 size: 15 residues. The CDR3 DNA sequence: TGTGCCAGCAGCCAAGCCAGGGGGGCGCAAGAGACCCAGTACTTC. Protein: CASSQARGAQETQYF.

The chain carries TRBV7-9 and TRBJ2-3, with TRBD2 as a possible D gene (6 bases). Germline V lookup: CDR1 SEHNR, CDR2 FQNEAQ (reference sequence). Deletions cut 5 bases from V and 4 bases from J, with 19 bases between. The CDR3 runs to 16 residues. DNA for the CDR3: TGTGCCAGCAGCCCTTCTCGTGGGGGGACTTCAGATACGCAGTATTTT. Amino acids: CASSPSRGGTSDTQYF.

The chain combines TRBV7-9 with TRBJ1-1; maybe TRBD1 (6 bases). The CDR3 length is 17 residues. CDR1 is SEHNR, CDR2 FQNEAQ, per germline (reference sequence). V was pared by 2 bases and J by 0 bases, with 16 bases between. CDR3 sequence: CASSLSHIGQLNTEAFF. The CDR3 DNA sequence: TGTGCCAGCAGCTTATCCCACATCGGACAGTTGAACACTGAAGCTTTCTTT. The full variable domain, in which reference TRBV7-9 and TRBJ1-1 provide the parts outside the CDR3, is DTGVSQNPRHKITKRGQNVTFRCDPISEHNRLYWYRQTLGQGPEFLTYFQNEAQLEKSRLLSDRFSAERPKGSFSTLEIQRTEQGDSAMYLCASSLSHIGQLNTEAFFGQGTRLTVV.

V gene TRBV10-3 combines with J gene TRBJ1-4; 7 positions match TRBD1. The ends lost 0 bases at V and 8 bases at J; junction bases unmatched: 6. This CDR3 comprises 15 residues. The germline V gene encodes CDR1 ENHRY and CDR2 SYGVKD. CDR3 sequence (DNA): TGTGCCATCAGTGAGTCAACAGGGGTTGGCGAAAAACTGTTTTTT. This encodes CAISESTGVGEKLFF.

V usage is TRBV7-9 and J usage is TRBJ2-4; TRBD1 agrees at 7 bases. In germline, CDR1 is SEHNR, CDR2 FQNEAQ (reference sequence). CDR3 length: 15 residues. J gave up 5 bases and V 0 bases, and 4 bases lay outside the gene matches. Here the CDR3 reads CASSLAYGTENIQYF. The CDR3, as DNA: TGTGCCAGCAGCTTAGCATACGGGACAGAAAACATTCAGTACTTC.

The chain couples TRBV10-2 to TRBJ2-1; possibly TRBD2 for D (6 bases). The V end was cut by 7 bases, the J end by 0 bases, with 10 bases between. In germline, CDR1 is WSHSY, CDR2 SAAADI. CDR3 length: 14 amino acids. The DNA for the CDR3 is TGCGCCAGCACTGGCGGGATCTCCTACAATGAGCAGTTCTTC. Encoded protein: CASTGGISYNEQFF.

In this sample, this clone turned up once. The V call is TRBV4-1, the J call TRBJ2-7; D gene uncertain. This CDR3 spans 14 amino acids. CDR1 is MGHRA and CDR2 is YSYEKL in the germline V gene. V lost 0 bases and J lost 0, with 6 bases in between. The CDR3 sequence: CASSQEASSYEQYF. CDR3 nucleotides: TGCGCCAGCAGCCAAGAAGCGAGCTCCTACGAGCAGTACTTC.

V gene TRBV25-1 combines with J gene TRBJ2-7; 7 bases map to TRBD2. The V segment lost 10 bases and the J segment 0 bases; nucleotides outside the gene matches: 6. Per the germline V gene, CDR1 is MGHDK and CDR2 is SYGVNS. The CDR3 length is 13 residues. This CDR3 is CATAGASSYEQYF. The DNA of the CDR3 is TGTGCCACCGCGGGAGCGAGCTCCTACGAGCAGTACTTC.

V and J are TRBV19 and TRBJ1-4, with TRBD1 as a possible D gene (5 bases). Germline V gene sequence: CDR1 LNHDA, CDR2 SQIVND (reference sequence). Trimming removed 5 bases from V and 4 bases from J, with 8 bases in between. This CDR3 has 13 amino acids. This CDR3 reads CASSLGGNEKLFF. The CDR3 DNA reads as TGTGCCAGTAGTCTCGGGGGTAATGAAAAACTGTTTTTT.

Regarding this clone: A read error is possible here, since a much larger clone lies one base away. The rearrangement joins TRBV9 to TRBJ1-1; 8 positions agree with TRBD1. This CDR3 spans 14 amino acids. Germline values: CDR1 SGDLS, CDR2 YYNGEE. Germline trimming cut 4 bases from V and 3 bases from J; bases unmatched to any gene: 5. The CDR3 loop reads CASSPTTGDTEAFF. The CDR3 nucleotides are TGTGCCAGCAGCCCCACGACAGGGGACACTGAAGCTTTCTTT.

The gene calls are TRBV5-8 and TRBJ2-3, with TRBD1 identical over 7 bases. In germline, CDR1 is SGHTS, CDR2 YDEGEE. V was pared by 1 base and J by 0 bases, with 5 bases of the junction left unmatched. This CDR3 comprises 16 residues. For the CDR3, the DNA is TGTGCCAGCAGCTTGTGGGACAGAACTAGCACAGATACGCAGTATTTT. This codes for CASSLWDRTSTDTQYF.

The chain couples TRBV4-1 to TRBJ1-3, with D possibly TRBD1 on 5 matching bases. The germline V and J ends were trimmed by 4 bases and 0 bases, with 10 bases remaining between them. This CDR3 comprises 15 residues. The germline V gene has CDR1 MGHRA and CDR2 YSYEKL. For the CDR3, the DNA is TGCGCCAGCAGCCTCGGACAAGCCTCTGGAAACACCATATATTTT. It specifies CASSLGQASGNTIYF.

The J gene is TRBJ2-1, the V gene TRBV9; D is ambiguous. From germline, CDR1 is SGDLS and CDR2 YYNGEE. The V end lost 0 bases, the J end lost 2 bases, and 12 bases lay between the germline ends. This CDR3 has 16 residues. CDR3 nucleotide sequence: TGTGCCAGCAGCGTAGGATTGACTTTCCCCTACAATGAGCAGTTCTTC. This sequence encodes CASSVGLTFPYNEQFF.

This chain links TRBV6-2 or TRBV6-3 with TRBJ2-5, with 7 positions matching TRBD1. V was clipped by 6 bases and J by 4 bases; unmatched bases: 2. There are 12 residues in the CDR3. Germline V lookup: CDR1 MNHEY, CDR2 SVGEGT. CDR3 DNA sequence: TGTGCCAGCAGCCACAGGGGAGAGACCCAGTACTTC. Amino acids: CASSHRGETQYF.

The chain uses TRBV9 and TRBJ2-7; TRBD2 might be the D (6 bases). This CDR3 comprises 15 residues. Germline V lookup: CDR1 SGDLS, CDR2 YYNGEE. V lost 0 bases and J lost 1, with 11 bases in between. DNA of the CDR3: TGTGCCAGCAGCGTAGCCGGGAGTCGGTCCTACGAGCAGTACTTC. It specifies CASSVAGSRSYEQYF.

J is TRBJ2-5 and V is TRBV3-1 (or the pseudogene TRBV3-2), with 9 nucleotides matching TRBD2. The CDR3 is 17 amino acids. Germline V gene sequence: CDR1 LGHDT, CDR2 YNNKEL (reference sequence). Unmatched junction bases numbered 14, after V lost 4 bases and J lost 5 bases. The CDR3 DNA is TGTGCCAGCAGCCCACGCGTCGCGGGGGGGCCCGGGGAGACCCAGTACTTC. Protein product: CASSPRVAGGPGETQYF.

The V call is TRBV28, the J call TRBJ1-6; 10 bases fit TRBD1. This CDR3 spans 13 amino acids. CDR1 and CDR2 from the germline V gene are MDHEN and SYDVKM. With V trimmed by 7 bases and J by 8 bases, 2 bases remained unmatched. CDR3 in amino acids: CASTGTGDSPLHF. The CDR3 bases are TGTGCCAGCACCGGGACAGGGGATTCACCCCTCCACTTT.

This clone was seen only once. The chain combines TRBV2 with TRBJ2-1, with 9 bases fitting TRBD1. The germline gives CDR1 SNHLY, CDR2 FYNNEI. This CDR3 is 13 amino acids long. V was pared by 8 bases and J by 6 bases, with 5 bases of the junction left unmatched. The CDR3 DNA reads as TGTGCCAGCGGGGGACAGGGAATCAATGAGCAGTTCTTC. It codes for CASGGQGINEQFF.

The rearrangement uses TRBV7-3 and TRBJ2-7; 8 bases align to TRBD1. Per the germline V gene, CDR1 is SGHTA and CDR2 is FQGTGA. The CDR3 totals 15 residues. The J segment lost 3 bases and the V segment lost 2 bases, leaving 6 bases of the junction unmatched. This CDR3 is CASSLYEGTGYEQYF. DNA of the CDR3: TGTGCCAGCAGCTTATATGAGGGGACAGGCTACGAGCAGTACTTC.

The V call is TRBV2, the J call TRBJ2-5, with TRBD2 identical over 9 bases. The CDR3 extends over 14 amino acids. The trim removed 6 bases at V and 5 bases at J, leaving 7 bases unmatched. Per the germline V gene, CDR1 is SNHLY and CDR2 is FYNNEI. In DNA, the CDR3 is TGTGCCAGCAGCCGAGCGGGGGGACCTGAGACCCAGTACTTC. It translates to CASSRAGGPETQYF.

The chain has TRBV19 and TRBJ1-2, with a possible D match to TRBD1 (5 bases). Germline CDR1 reads LNHDA; CDR2 reads SQIVND (reference sequence). This CDR3 has 13 amino acids. V was shortened by 2 bases and J by 7 bases, with 11 bases between the two germline ends. CDR3 loop: CASSIRADTGYTF. The CDR3 coding sequence is TGTGCCAGTAGTATACGTGCGGACACTGGCTACACCTTC. The full variable domain, completed using reference TRBV19 and TRBJ1-2, is DGGITQSPKYLFRKEGQNVTLSCEQNLNHDAMYWYRQDPGQGLRLIYYSQIVNDFQKGDIAEGYSVSREKKESFPLTVTSAQKNPTAFYLCASSIRADTGYTFGSGTRLTVV.

This chain uses TRBV19 with TRBJ1-1; TRBD1 agrees at 12 bases. CDR1 is LNHDA and CDR2 is SQIVND in the germline V gene (reference sequence). This CDR3 has 17 residues. The trim removed 7 bases at V and 1 base at J, leaving 10 bases unmatched. CDR3 in amino acids: CASTSLPGQGANTEAFF. The CDR3 DNA is TGTGCCAGTACCTCACTTCCGGGACAGGGGGCGAACACTGAAGCTTTCTTT.

In its sample, this clone was seen a few times. V is TRBV5-6 and J is TRBJ2-1, with 12 bases that match TRBD1. The germline CDR1 and CDR2 sequences are SGHDT and YYEEEE. This CDR3 spans 16 amino acids. The V segment lost 0 bases and the J segment 7 bases; nucleotides outside the gene matches: 5. CDR3 coding DNA: TGTGCCAGCAGCTTGGGCGGGACAGGGGGCGATAATGAGCAGTTCTTC. This codes for CASSLGGTGGDNEQFF.

The V and J genes are TRBV5-1 and TRBJ2-7; 8 nucleotides match TRBD2. Germline lookup yields CDR1 SGHRS and CDR2 YFSETQ. V was pared by 0 bases and J by 3 bases, with 5 bases of the junction left unmatched. The CDR3 extends over 15 amino acids. CDR3: CASSLDAGGYYEQYF. CDR3 DNA: TGCGCCAGCAGCTTGGACGCGGGAGGTTACTACGAGCAGTACTTC.

The chain carries TRBV5-1 and TRBJ1-1; tentatively, D is TRBD1 (6 bases). Trimming took off 0 bases at V and 7 bases at J, with 19 bases between the two ends. CDR3 length equals 16 residues. Germline CDR1 is SGHRS and CDR2 is YFSETQ. Here the CDR3 reads CASSLEWSGDLSEAFF. CDR3 DNA: TGCGCCAGCAGCTTGGAGTGGTCAGGGGACCTTAGTGAAGCTTTCTTT.

The rearrangement joins TRBV5-6 to TRBJ2-1, with 8 bases lining up with TRBD1. The germline CDR1 and CDR2 sequences are SGHDT and YYEEEE. The CDR3 totals 16 residues. Trimming cost V 6 bases and J 7 bases; bases outside gene matches: 15. The CDR3 DNA reads as TGTGCCAGCACCCCCACGTGGGACAGGTCCAGAAATGAGCAGTTCTTC. The encoded protein is CASTPTWDRSRNEQFF. Using reference TRBV5-6 and TRBJ2-1 for the parts outside the CDR3, the full variable domain is DAGVTQSPTHLIKTRGQQVTLRCSPKSGHDTVSWYQQALGQGPQFIFQYYEEEERQRGNFPDRFSGHQFPNYSSELNVNALLLGDSALYLCASTPTWDRSRNEQFFGPGTRLTVL.

This chain links TRBV28 with TRBJ2-5; 8 nucleotides line up with TRBD2. Losses at the gene ends were 3 bases for V and 7 bases for J; bases not matched to a gene: 7. The CDR3 has 14 amino acids. Germline V gene lookup returns CDR1 MDHEN and CDR2 SYDVKM. CDR3 sequence reads: CASSLLNGGGTQYF. The CDR3 DNA reads TGTGCCAGCAGTTTGCTGAACGGGGGGGGGACCCAGTACTTC. The complete variable domain, with remaining parts taken from reference TRBV28 and TRBJ2-5, reads DVKVTQSSRYLVKRTGEKVFLECVQDMDHENMFWYRQDPGLGLRLIYFSYDVKMKEKGDIPEGYSVSREKKERFSLILESASTNQTSMYLCASSLLNGGGTQYFGPGTRLLVL.

This clone has more than one count but fewer than ten. The chain recombines TRBV19 with TRBJ2-1; 10 nucleotides line up with TRBD2. Germline CDR1 and CDR2: LNHDA and SQIVND (reference sequence). V dropped 3 bases and J dropped 9; count of bases not matched to a gene: 5. The CDR3 totals 14 residues. CDR3 amino acids: CASSIRAGGVEQFF. Here the CDR3 DNA reads TGTGCCAGTAGTATTAGAGCGGGAGGGGTTGAGCAGTTCTTC.

J is TRBJ1-2 and V is TRBV20-1; D is undetermined. Looked up from germline, CDR1 is DFQATT and CDR2 is SNEGSKA (reference sequence). The CDR3 consists of 10 residues. V was pared by 2 bases and J by 11 bases, with 9 bases between. The CDR3 DNA sequence: TGCAGTGCTAGATTAGTACAGTACACCTTC. The encoded protein is CSARLVQYTF.